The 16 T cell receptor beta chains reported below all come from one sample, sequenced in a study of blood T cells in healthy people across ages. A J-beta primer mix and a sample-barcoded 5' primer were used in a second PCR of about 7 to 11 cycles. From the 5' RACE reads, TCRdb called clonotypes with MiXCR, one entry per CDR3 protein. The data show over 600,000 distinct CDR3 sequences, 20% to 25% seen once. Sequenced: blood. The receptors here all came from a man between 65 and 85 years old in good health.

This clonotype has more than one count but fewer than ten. The CDR3 sequence is CATGTLANEQYF. CDR3 DNA sequence: TGTGCCACCGGGACACTAGCTAACGAGCAGTACTTC. The genes are TRBV2 and TRBJ2-5, with D perhaps matching TRBD1 or TRBD2 (6 bases each). The tail of the sequence fits TRBJ2-7 better, so the J call may be wrong. The germline V gene encodes CDR1 SNHLY and CDR2 FYNNEI. The CDR3 sequence is 12 residues long.

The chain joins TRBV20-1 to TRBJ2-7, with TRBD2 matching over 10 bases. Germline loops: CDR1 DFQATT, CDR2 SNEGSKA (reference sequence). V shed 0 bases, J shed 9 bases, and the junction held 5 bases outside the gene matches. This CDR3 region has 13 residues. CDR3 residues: CSARDSSGSWQYF. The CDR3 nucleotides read TGCAGTGCTAGAGATTCTAGCGGGAGCTGGCAGTACTTC.

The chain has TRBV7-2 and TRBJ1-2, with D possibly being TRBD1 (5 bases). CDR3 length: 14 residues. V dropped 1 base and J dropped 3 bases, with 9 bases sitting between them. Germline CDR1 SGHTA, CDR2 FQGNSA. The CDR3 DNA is TGTGCCAGCAGCTTAGGGGGACGGGACTATGGCTACACCTTC. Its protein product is CASSLGGRDYGYTF. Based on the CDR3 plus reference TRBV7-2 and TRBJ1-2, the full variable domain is GAGVSQSPSNKVTEKGKDVELRCDPISGHTALYWYRQSLGQGLEFLIYFQGNSAPDKSGLPSDRFSAERTGGSVSTLTIQRTQQEDSAVYLCASSLGGRDYGYTFGSGTRLTVV.

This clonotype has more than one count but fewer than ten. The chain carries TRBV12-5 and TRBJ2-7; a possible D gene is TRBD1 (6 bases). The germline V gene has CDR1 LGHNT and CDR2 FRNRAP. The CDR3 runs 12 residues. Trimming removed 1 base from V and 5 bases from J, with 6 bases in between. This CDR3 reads CASGLDRDEQYF. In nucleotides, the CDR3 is TGTGCTAGTGGTTTGGACAGGGACGAGCAGTACTTC.

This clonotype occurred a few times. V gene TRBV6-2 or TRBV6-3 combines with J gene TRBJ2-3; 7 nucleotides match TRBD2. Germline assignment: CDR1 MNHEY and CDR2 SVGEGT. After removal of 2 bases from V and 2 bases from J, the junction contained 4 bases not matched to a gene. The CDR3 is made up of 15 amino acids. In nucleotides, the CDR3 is TGTGCCAGCAGTTACCGTAGCGGGTACACAGATACGCAGTATTTT. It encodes CASSYRSGYTDTQYF.

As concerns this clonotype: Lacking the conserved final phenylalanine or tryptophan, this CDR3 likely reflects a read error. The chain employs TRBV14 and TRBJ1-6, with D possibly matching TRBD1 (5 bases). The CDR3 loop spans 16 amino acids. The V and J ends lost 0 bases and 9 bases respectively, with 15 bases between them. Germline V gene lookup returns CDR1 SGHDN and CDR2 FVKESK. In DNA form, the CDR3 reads TGTGCCAGCAGCCAAGATCGCGGCGGGGCCTCTTCACCCCTCCACCTT. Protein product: CASSQDRGGASSPLHL.

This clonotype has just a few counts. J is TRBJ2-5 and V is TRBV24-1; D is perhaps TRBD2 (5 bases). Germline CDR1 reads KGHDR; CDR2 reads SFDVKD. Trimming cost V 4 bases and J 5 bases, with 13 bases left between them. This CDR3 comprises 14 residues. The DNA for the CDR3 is TGTGCCACCAGTGAGTCGGGGATTGGGGAGACCCAGTACTTC. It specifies CATSESGIGETQYF.

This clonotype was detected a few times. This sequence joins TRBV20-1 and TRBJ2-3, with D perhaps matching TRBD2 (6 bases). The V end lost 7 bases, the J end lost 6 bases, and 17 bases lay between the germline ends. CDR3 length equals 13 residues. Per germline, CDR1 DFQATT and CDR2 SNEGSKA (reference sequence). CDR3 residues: CSGKNGRGDTQYF. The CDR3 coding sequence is TGCAGTGGAAAGAACGGCCGGGGGGATACGCAGTATTTT.

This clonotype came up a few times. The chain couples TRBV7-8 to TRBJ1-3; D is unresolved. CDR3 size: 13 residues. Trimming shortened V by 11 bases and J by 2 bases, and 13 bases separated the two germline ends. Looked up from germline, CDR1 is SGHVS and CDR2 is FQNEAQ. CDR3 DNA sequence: TGTGCCTCGCGTTTGATCGCTGGAAACACCATATATTTT. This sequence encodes CASRLIAGNTIYF.

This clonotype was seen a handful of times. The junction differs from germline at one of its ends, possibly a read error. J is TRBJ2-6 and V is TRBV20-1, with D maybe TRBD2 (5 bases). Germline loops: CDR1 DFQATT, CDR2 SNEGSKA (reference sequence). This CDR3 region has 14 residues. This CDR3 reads CGAREGSGANVLTF. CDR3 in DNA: TGCGGTGCTAGAGAGGGCTCTGGGGCCAACGTCCTGACTTTC.

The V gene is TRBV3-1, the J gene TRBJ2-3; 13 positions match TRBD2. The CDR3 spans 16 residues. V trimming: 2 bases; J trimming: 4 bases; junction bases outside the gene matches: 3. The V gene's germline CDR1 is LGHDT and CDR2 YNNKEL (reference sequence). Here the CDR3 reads CASSQNGLAGADTQYF. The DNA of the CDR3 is TGTGCCAGCAGCCAAAATGGACTAGCGGGAGCAGATACGCAGTATTTT.

The CDR3 loop reads CASSYTGTGASGANVLTF. The DNA for the CDR3 is TGTGCCAGCAGTTACACCGGGACAGGGGCATCTGGGGCCAACGTCCTGACTTTC. The J gene is TRBJ2-6, the V gene TRBV6-5, with 10 nucleotides matching TRBD1. J was trimmed by 1 base and V by 2 bases; bases with no gene match: 5. From germline, CDR1 is MNHEY and CDR2 SVGAGI. CDR3 size: 18 residues.

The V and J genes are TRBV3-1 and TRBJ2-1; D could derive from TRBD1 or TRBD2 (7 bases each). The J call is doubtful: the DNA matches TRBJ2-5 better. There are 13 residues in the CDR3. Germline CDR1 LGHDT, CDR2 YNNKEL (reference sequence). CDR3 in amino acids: CASSQQGGGTQYF. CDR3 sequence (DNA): TGTGCCAGCAGCCAACAGGGGGGGGGAACCCAGTACTTC.

The CDR3: CASSQGYSNEQFF. The DNA for the CDR3 is TGTGCCAGCAGCCAAGGTTACAGCAATGAGCAGTTCTTC. The chain joins TRBV3-1 to TRBJ2-1, with D uncertain. This CDR3 spans 13 amino acids. V gave up 1 base and J gave up 6 bases, with 7 bases separating them. The germline CDR1 and CDR2 sequences are LGHDT and YNNKEL (reference sequence).

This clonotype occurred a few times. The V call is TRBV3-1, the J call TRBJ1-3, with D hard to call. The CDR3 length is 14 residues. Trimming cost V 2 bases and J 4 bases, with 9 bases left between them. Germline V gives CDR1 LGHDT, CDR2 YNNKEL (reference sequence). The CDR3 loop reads CASSQLERGNTIYF. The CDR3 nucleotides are TGTGCCAGCAGCCAATTGGAGAGAGGAAACACCATATATTTT.

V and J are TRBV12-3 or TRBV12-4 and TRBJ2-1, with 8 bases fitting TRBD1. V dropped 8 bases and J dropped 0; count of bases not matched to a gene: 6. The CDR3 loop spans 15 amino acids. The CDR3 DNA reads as TGTGCCAGCCGAGGACAGGGAACCTCCTACAATGAGCAGTTCTTC. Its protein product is CASRGQGTSYNEQFF.